The sample holds many counts of the clone carrying this T cell receptor beta chain. Its specificity is unknown. The length of the CDR3 is 13 residues. Germline V gene lookup returns CDR1 SGHTA and CDR2 FQGNSA. The ends were cut back, 5 bases at V and 2 bases at J, with 9 bases in the middle. This entry belongs to a study of regulatory T cells in long-lasting Graves disease. Time point denoted: newly diagnosed GD, antithyroid drugs for less than 3 months. PBMC-derived RNA was used for the TCR library. General study results and limits: There were preferences for TRBV28, TRBJ1-2 and TRBJ2-5 in persistent disease. More public clonotypes were shared by persistent patients (around 2,800) than by new patients (about 1,000).

Through Arm-PCR of CDR3 regions and iRepertoire HTBI primers, TCR beta libraries were built. TCRdb redid the calling of the multiplex PCR reads with MiXCR, one entry per CDR3 protein. The sample has more than 450,000 distinct CDR3 sequences; around 12% are singletons. These records were also assigned to another study, of T cells in Graves' hyperthyroidism and ophthalmopathy. This second study notes: The blood repertoire included most of the expanded thyroid clonotypes above 0.001.

Sequencing was performed on peripheral blood mononuclear cells (PBMCs), taken at new diagnosis, from a patient treated with antithyroid drugs. V usage is TRBV7-2 and J usage is TRBJ2-5, with D possibly matching TRBD1 (5 bases). This clonotype was sampled from a woman aged 30 to 39 with Graves disease. This CDR3 reads CASSRQPQETQYF. The CDR3 bases are TGTGCCAGCAGCCGACAGCCTCAAGAGACCCAGTACTTC.